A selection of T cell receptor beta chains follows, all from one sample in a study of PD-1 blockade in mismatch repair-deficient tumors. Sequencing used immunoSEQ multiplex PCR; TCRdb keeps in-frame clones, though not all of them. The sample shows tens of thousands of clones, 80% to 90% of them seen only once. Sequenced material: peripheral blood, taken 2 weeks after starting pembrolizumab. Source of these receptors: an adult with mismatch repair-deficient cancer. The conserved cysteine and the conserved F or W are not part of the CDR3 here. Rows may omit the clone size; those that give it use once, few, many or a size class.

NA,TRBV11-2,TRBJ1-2,ASSWDTQYGYT
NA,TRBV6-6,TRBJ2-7,ASSYSGPYEQY
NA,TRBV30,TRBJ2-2,ARHQSLARTRNTGELF
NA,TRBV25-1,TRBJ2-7,ASSEGGQAYEQY
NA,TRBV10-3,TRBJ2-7,AIKRDRGSYEQY
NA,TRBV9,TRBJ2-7,ASSPGTYEQY
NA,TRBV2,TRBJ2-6,ASREDYVSGANVLT
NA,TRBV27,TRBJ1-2,ATGLFQGAANYGYT
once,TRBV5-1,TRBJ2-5,ASSLVGRTLRETQY
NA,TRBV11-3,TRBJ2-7,ASSLGRRQGGYEQY
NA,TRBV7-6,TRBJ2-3,ASSPGQGNTQY
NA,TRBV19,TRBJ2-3,ASSAVREGTDTQY
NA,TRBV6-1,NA,ASSPPGTGSPEQY